The entry below describes one T cell receptor (beta chain). What this receptor recognizes is not known. Base-call qualities are not available, and no considerably larger clone is one nucleotide away. Libraries came from the immunoSEQ multiplex PCR assay. RNA was extracted from all samples and reverse transcribed into cDNA, which served as template for TCR sequencing. First-strand cDNA was synthesized using SuperScript III with a 2:1 mix of oligo-dT and random hexamers. Amplification bias was assessed with a synthetic immune receptor repertoire, and residual bias was removed computationally. The authors' analysis ran thus. Raw reads were preprocessed to remove errors, and CDR3 was defined according to IMGT conventions as the region from the conserved cysteine to phenylalanine. Clonality was computed as 1 minus the Shannon entropy, with the entropy normalized by log2 of the number of productive unique TCRs. Scalp TCRbeta sequences were cross-referenced with sorted blood CD4 and CD8 repertoires so that the CD4 or CD8 identity of scalp clones could be inferred. In its TCRdb copy, this immuneACCESS table keeps in-frame sequences only and misses some clones. Where compared with another copy, unresolved V genes explain less than half of these, and the others have no known cause. V, J and clone size are taken as reported in that table, and D and trimming were inferred from the DNA itself. In this sample the table shows roughly 150,000 clones, 45% to 60% of which occur a single time. Around 4.8% of the sample is held by the ten biggest clonotypes.

CDR1 is given as MGHDK and CDR2 as SYGVNS, both from the germline V gene. From cysteine to phenylalanine, the CDR3 is 14 amino acids long. The only DNA kept is the CDR3, 42 bases in frame from the first base. V is pared back by 3 bases and J by 7 bases, with 15 bases lying between the germline termini. These data originate in a study of CD8+ T cells in alopecia areata (dated by TCRdb to the late 2010s). Regarding the complete study: In both human patients and the C3H/HeJ mouse model, the study applied high-throughput TCRbeta sequencing to look at T cell clonal expansion in alopecia areata. In humans, TCRbeta sequencing was performed on scalp tissue and on sorted CD4+ and CD8+ peripheral blood T cells from healthy controls and from patients with patchy or totalis/universalis alopecia areata. Scalp clonality was compared among normal scalp (n=4), patchy alopecia areata scalp (n=8), and alopecia totalis/universalis scalp (n=8). RNA was extracted with the PAXgene miRNA kit for fixed scalp, the miRNeasy kit for PBMCs, and the RNeasy kit for mouse skin. Amplification of TCRbeta CDR3 regions was done by immunoSEQ multiplex PCR using 35 Vbeta forward primers and 13 Jbeta reverse primers. The paper's findings and limits, for the study overall: Lesional scalp, especially in alopecia totalis/universalis, showed higher clonality and more expanded CD8+ clones than normal scalp, suggesting antigenic drive. Unlike mouse skin, which is dominated by gammadelta T cells, normal human skin has resident alphabeta T cells that are also sequenced, and this complicates analysis of the scalp TCR repertoire. TCR sequences shared between patients were less clear than in mice, possibly partly because of HLA diversity in the patient population.

PBMCs were isolated by density centrifugation and stained for CD3, CD4 and CD8, and CD4+ and CD8+ T cells were sorted on a FACSAria. Scalp biopsies and blood samples were provided by unaffected controls. Source material: CD4+ T cells sorted from blood. Recombination joined TRBV25-1 with TRBJ1-1; there is no confident call for the D gene. The clonotype was recovered from a human donor in good health. The sequenced DNA is TGTGCCAGCAGTGATCTCTCGGACCGTTTTGAAGCTTTCTTT. Its product reads: CASSDLSDRFEAFF.